This TCR beta chain came from a study of T cell repertoires and Cas9 in healthy adults. General study points: SpCas9-reactive effector T cells were reportedly restrained in vitro by SpCas9-reactive regulatory T cells.

TCRdb's table, derived via immunoSEQ multiplex PCR, lists solely in-frame clones and lacks some. The table lists about 15,000 clones, roughly 90% of them singletons. This clone has only one observation. Its antigen is undetermined. CDR1 is LNHDA, CDR2 SQIVND, per germline (reference sequence). Trimming pared 3 bases from V and 0 bases from J, leaving 8 bases between. This CDR3 has 14 amino acids. Sequencing was done on a sample of Tregs (CD4+, CD25+, CD127-, CD137-, CD154-) from PBMCs; culture status not recorded. The sequence was obtained from a human donor in good health. The V call is TRBV19, the J call TRBJ1-1; weak D call: TRBD1 (5 bases). CDR3 residues: CASSMGGMNTEAFF. CDR3 coding DNA: TGTGCCAGTAGTATGGGGGGAATGAACACTGAAGCTTTCTTT.